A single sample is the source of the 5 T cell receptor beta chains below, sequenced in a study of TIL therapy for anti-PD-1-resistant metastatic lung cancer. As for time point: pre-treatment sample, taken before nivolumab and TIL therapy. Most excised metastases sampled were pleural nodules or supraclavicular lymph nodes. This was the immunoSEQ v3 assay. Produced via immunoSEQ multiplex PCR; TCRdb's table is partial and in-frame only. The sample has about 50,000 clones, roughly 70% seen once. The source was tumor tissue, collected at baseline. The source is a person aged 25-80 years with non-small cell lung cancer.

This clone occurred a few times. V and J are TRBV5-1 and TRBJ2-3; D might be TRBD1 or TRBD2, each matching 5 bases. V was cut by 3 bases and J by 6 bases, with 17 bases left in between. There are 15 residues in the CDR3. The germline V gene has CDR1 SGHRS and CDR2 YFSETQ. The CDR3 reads CASSSGVQGVDTQYF. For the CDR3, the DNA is TGCGCCAGCAGCTCCGGGGTCCAGGGCGTTGATACGCAGTATTTT. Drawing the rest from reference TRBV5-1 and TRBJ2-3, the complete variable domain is KAGVTQTPRYLIKTRGQQVTLSCSPISGHRSVSWYQQTPGQGLQFLFEYFSETQRNKGNFPGRFSGRQFSNSRSEMNVSTLELGDSALYLCASSSGVQGVDTQYFGPGTRLTVL.

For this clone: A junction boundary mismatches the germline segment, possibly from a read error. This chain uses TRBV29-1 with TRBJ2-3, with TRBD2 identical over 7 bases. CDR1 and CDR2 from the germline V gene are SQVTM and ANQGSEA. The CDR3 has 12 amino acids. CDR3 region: CSGEAGTDTQYF. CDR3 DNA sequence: TGCAGCGGTGAAGCGGGGACAGATACGCAGTATTTT.

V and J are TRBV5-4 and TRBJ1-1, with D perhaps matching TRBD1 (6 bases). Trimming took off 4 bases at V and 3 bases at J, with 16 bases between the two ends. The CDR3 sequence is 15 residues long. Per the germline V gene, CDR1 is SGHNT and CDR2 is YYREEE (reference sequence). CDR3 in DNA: TGTGCCAGCAGCCTTTGGGGGCTACTGGACACTGAAGCTTTCTTT. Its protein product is CASSLWGLLDTEAFF.

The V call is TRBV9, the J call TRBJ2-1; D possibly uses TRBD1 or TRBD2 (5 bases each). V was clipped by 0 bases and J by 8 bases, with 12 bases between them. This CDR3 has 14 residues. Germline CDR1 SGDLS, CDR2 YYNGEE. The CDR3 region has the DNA TGTGCCAGCAGCGTAGGGGGGAGCGGCGATGAGCAGTTCTTC. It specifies CASSVGGSGDEQFF.

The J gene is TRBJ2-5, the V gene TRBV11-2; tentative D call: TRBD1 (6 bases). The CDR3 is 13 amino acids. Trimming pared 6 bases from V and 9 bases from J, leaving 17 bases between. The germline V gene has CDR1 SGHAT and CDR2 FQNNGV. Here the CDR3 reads CASRLGALGAQYF. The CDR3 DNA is TGTGCCAGCAGATTGGGGGCTCTAGGGGCCCAGTACTTC.